The rows below give T cell receptor beta chains drawn from one sample of a study of CD8 T cells in ankylosing spondylitis. TCRdb re-analysed the 5' RACE reads in MiXCR, keeping a single row per CDR3 protein. The sample records around 28,000 distinct CDR3 sequences, 30% being singletons. The sample consisted of synovial fluid, either unsorted or a sorted T cell fraction (not recorded which). Source of these receptors: a male donor with ankylosing spondylitis. Each CDR3 is given with its conserved first and last residue. Fields, in order: V gene, CDR3 protein.

>TRBV12-3/TRBV12-4
CASSLGSLAPSTDTQYF
>TRBV7-9
CASSLGGPYNEQFF
>TRBV20-1
CSARDNGLAIYSYEQYF
>TRBV12-3/TRBV12-4
CASRPQGSSYNEQFF
>TRBV20-1
CSARELAGGDYNEQFF
>TRBV27
CASYTGGTEAFF
>TRBV19
CASSITGTVNTEAFF
>TRBV5-1
CASSPTEGRGYGYTF
>TRBV20-1
CSAREEWTAYGYTF
>TRBV6-6
CASSATENTEAFF
>TRBV4-1
CASSREDNGNEQFF
>TRBV24-1
CATSDSQSGTYNEQFF
>TRBV3-1
CASSQGKEGSSGANVLTF
>TRBV4-2
CASSQEGPDRGDYTIYF
>TRBV29-1
CSVPGHALSGNTIYF
>TRBV7-9
CAPIGLAGVNTGELFF
>TRBV29-1
CSVVGLAGGWAEQFF
>TRBV2
CASSTTGTGIYGYTF
>TRBV28
CASSPGQHFTGELFF
>TRBV5-1
CASSFWTGSSSYEQYF
>TRBV6-5
CASSFRVHTEAFF
>TRBV7-9
CASSSPDEVAKNIQYF
>TRBV12-3/TRBV12-4
CASRPGTSGRFSEQFF
>TRBV2
CASDYEQFF
>TRBV14
CASSPHSGRAGYNEQFF
>TRBV7-2
CASSPSRSYNEQFF
>TRBV5-5
CASSFGRGGALNEQFF
>TRBV11-2
CASSFGQDYEQYF
>TRBV7-8
CASSLDGTGNTGELFF
>TRBV4-1
CASSQDRTTLAPQHF
>TRBV24-1
CATTSGLADTGELFF
>TRBV11-2
CASSLYTYTEAFF
>TRBV20-1
CSARSGGLDSYNEQFF
>TRBV19
CASSARTSGLNEQFF
>TRBV11-2
CASSLDITQGDTEAFF
>TRBV6-6
CASGYIGETQYF
>TRBV7-9
CASSLESGAGNTIYF
>TRBV12-3/TRBV12-4
CASTPKANTGELFF
>TRBV7-2
CASSSSGLAAQETQYF
>TRBV12-3/TRBV12-4
CASSSLPSQLYNEQFF
>TRBV6-5
CASSYRNPGTYHSTDTQYF